These 5 T cell receptor beta chains share one sample of origin, sequenced in a study of shared clonotypes between healthy human individuals. Sequencing used immunoSEQ multiplex PCR; TCRdb keeps in-frame clones, though not all of them. Of 600,000 to 750,000 clones detected, 72% appear once; the ten largest clones hold under 2%. Sequencing used memory CD4+ T cells sorted from blood. Subset of the sample: CD45RA-negative fraction. Receptor source: a woman aged 25-40 years in good health.

The chain joins TRBV7-9 to TRBJ2-7; TRBD1 agrees at 9 bases. Germline V gene lookup returns CDR1 SEHNR and CDR2 FQNEAQ (reference sequence). The J segment lost 5 bases and the V segment lost 4 bases, leaving 3 bases of the junction unmatched. CDR3 length: 13 amino acids. The CDR3 loop is CASSWGQGHEQYF. DNA for the CDR3: TGTGCCAGCAGCTGGGGACAGGGCCACGAGCAGTACTTC.

The table lists this clone with a few counts. The chain uses TRBV6-7 and TRBJ2-5; D uncertain. TRBV6-7 is known as an ORF, though its function is uncertain. This CDR3 has 16 amino acids. V dropped 7 bases and J dropped 6 bases, with 24 bases sitting between them. This chain's CDR3 is CASTSRRLARSQTQYF. The CDR3 region has the DNA TGTGCCAGCACTTCCCGGCGGTTAGCTCGGTCCCAGACCCAGTACTTC.

The chain joins TRBV28 to TRBJ1-4; D remains ambiguous. From germline, CDR1 is MDHEN and CDR2 SYDVKM. The length of the CDR3 is 15 residues. V lost 2 bases, J lost 7 bases, and 14 bases lay in between. For the CDR3, the DNA is TGTGCCAGCAGTTTAGACCTCTCAGTGGGTGAAAAACTGTTTTTT. Translation: CASSLDLSVGEKLFF.

CDR3 sequence (DNA): TGCAGCGCTGCACAGGGTGCGGGGCAAAATGAAAAACTGTTTTTT. It codes for CSAAQGAGQNEKLFF. The chain employs TRBV29-1 and TRBJ1-4; TRBD1 might be the D (6 bases). Germline CDR1 SQVTM, CDR2 ANQGSEA. This CDR3 has 15 residues. V was shortened by 7 bases and J by 5 bases, with 20 bases between the two germline ends. The full variable domain, in which reference TRBV29-1 and TRBJ1-4 provide the parts outside the CDR3, is SAVISQKPSRDICQRGTSLTIQCQVDSQVTMMFWYRQQPGQSLTLIATANQGSEATYESGFVIDKFPISRPNLTFSTLTVSNMSPEDSSIYLCSAAQGAGQNEKLFFGSGTQLSVL.

V gene TRBV15 combines with J gene TRBJ1-5; perhaps TRBD1 as D (6 bases). The germline gives CDR1 LNHNV, CDR2 YYDKDF (reference sequence). This CDR3 spans 24 amino acids. The V gene lost 0 bases and the J gene lost 0 bases, with 33 bases spanning the gap. Here the CDR3 reads CATSRDRVQGDYLRIAYSNQPQHF. CDR3 coding DNA: TGTGCCACCAGCAGAGATAGGGTACAGGGAGATTACCTGCGGATCGCTTATAGCAATCAGCCCCAGCATTTT.